The 19 T cell receptor beta chains below come from one sample, sequenced in a study of T cells expressing NK-cell markers (dated by TCRdb to 2018 to 2021). Library method: 5' RACE. The reads were generated on an Illumina HiSeq 2000. Following TCRdb reprocessing, every CDR3 protein sequence forms one entry, and DNA is not provided. This sample's table lists about 390,000 distinct CDR3 sequences. In total, the top ten clones hold 9.5% to 12% of the sample. The sequencing sample was made of blood T cells: a sorted CD56 or NKG2C T cell subset, CD4+ or CD8+ T cells, or bulk PBMC T cells (not recorded which). These receptors were collected from a woman between 50 and 59 years old in good health. Donor details come from another sample of the same person, matched by shared clones.

The chain links TRBV5-1 to TRBJ2-1; absent DNA, TCRdb's TRBD2 call cannot be checked. Germline V gives CDR1 SGHRS, CDR2 YFSETQ. The CDR3 has 15 amino acids. CDR3 amino acids: CASSLEAGGPGEQFF.

This chain connects TRBV7-8 to TRBJ2-1; TCRdb proposes TRBD2, but this gene call is untestable without DNA. Looked up from germline, CDR1 is SGHVS and CDR2 is FQNEAQ. The CDR3 spans 16 residues. CDR3 residues: CASSLALVAGDNEQFF.

This rearrangement joins TRBV2 to TRBJ2-2. Looked up from germline, CDR1 is SNHLY and CDR2 is FYNNEI. CDR3 length: 15 amino acids. The CDR3 here is CASSDDSAFTGELFF. Full variable domain (outside the CDR3, taken from reference TRBV2 and TRBJ2-2): EPEVTQTPSHQVTQMGQEVILRCVPISNHLYFYWYRQILGQKVEFLVSFYNNEISEKSEIFDDQFSVERPDGSNFTLKIRSTKLEDSAMYFCASSDDSAFTGELFFGEGSRLTVL.

The chain employs TRBV5-1 and TRBJ2-2; TCRdb picks TRBD1, but there is no DNA to check that call. The CDR3 sequence is 15 residues long. Germline values: CDR1 SGHRS, CDR2 YFSETQ. The CDR3 is CASSFGGPDTGELFF. The full variable domain, completed using reference TRBV5-1 and TRBJ2-2, is KAGVTQTPRYLIKTRGQQVTLSCSPISGHRSVSWYQQTPGQGLQFLFEYFSETQRNKGNFPGRFSGRQFSNSRSEMNVSTLELGDSALYLCASSFGGPDTGELFFGEGSRLTVL.

The chain employs TRBV10-3 and TRBJ2-4; TCRdb names TRBD1, which stays unverified in the absence of DNA. CDR3 size: 13 residues. Germline loops: CDR1 ENHRY, CDR2 SYGVKD. The CDR3 reads CAISEAPSNIQYF.

The gene calls are TRBV5-1 and TRBJ1-1. Germline V gene data show CDR1 as SGHRS and CDR2 as YFSETQ. The CDR3 loop spans 12 amino acids. This CDR3 reads CASSFDNTEAFF.

The gene calls are TRBV4-1 and TRBJ2-3; there is no DNA to check the TCRdb D call of TRBD2. Germline assignment: CDR1 MGHRA and CDR2 YSYEKL. This CDR3 has 15 amino acids. The CDR3: CASSQTGLLTDTQYF.

The chain couples TRBV24-1 to TRBJ2-3. Germline assignment: CDR1 KGHDR and CDR2 SFDVKD. The CDR3 length is 13 residues. CDR3 sequence: CATSTDGTDTQYF.

The chain joins TRBV10-2 to TRBJ2-2; no DNA is available, so the TRBD2 call from TCRdb remains unchecked. This CDR3 is built from 16 residues. Germline lookup yields CDR1 WSHSY and CDR2 SAAADI. The CDR3 spells CASLTSGRARTGELFF.

This sequence joins TRBV18 and TRBJ2-2. This CDR3 has 13 residues. Germline V gives CDR1 KGHSH, CDR2 LQKENI. CDR3 loop: CASSERNTGELFF.

The chain carries TRBV20-1 and TRBJ1-1. Germline CDR1 DFQATT, CDR2 SNEGSKA (reference sequence). This CDR3 comprises 13 residues. The CDR3 spells CSARSFGRPEAFF.

The V and J genes are TRBV27 and TRBJ2-3; the D call from TCRdb, TRBD2, cannot be confirmed without DNA. Germline V gene data show CDR1 as MNHEY and CDR2 as SMNVEV (reference sequence). This CDR3 has 18 amino acids. CDR3 sequence reads: CASSFRFLAGGLGDTQYF.

The rearrangement uses TRBV5-1 and TRBJ1-4; the TCRdb D gene call, TRBD1, has no DNA to confirm it. The CDR3 length is 15 residues. Germline CDR1 and CDR2: SGHRS and YFSETQ. Here the CDR3 reads CASSNTSRVEEKLFF. Supplemented by reference TRBV5-1 and TRBJ1-4, the full variable domain reads KAGVTQTPRYLIKTRGQQVTLSCSPISGHRSVSWYQQTPGQGLQFLFEYFSETQRNKGNFPGRFSGRQFSNSRSEMNVSTLELGDSALYLCASSNTSRVEEKLFFGSGTQLSVL.

The rearrangement links TRBV2 to TRBJ2-3; TCRdb lists TRBD1, though no DNA is available to test this call. The CDR3 spans 14 residues. Germline V gives CDR1 SNHLY, CDR2 FYNNEI. The CDR3 reads CASKDRAGTDTQYF.

The V gene is TRBV29-1, the J gene TRBJ2-3; TCRdb calls TRBD2, which cannot be checked without DNA. The CDR3 spans 15 residues. Germline V gene sequence: CDR1 SQVTM, CDR2 ANQGSEA. The CDR3 sequence: CSVLRLAGNTDTQYF.

The chain couples TRBV4-2 to TRBJ2-1; TCRdb gives TRBD1 as the D gene, but with no DNA this cannot be confirmed. Germline V gene sequence: CDR1 LGHNA, CDR2 YNFKEQ. This CDR3 is built from 15 residues. CDR3 in amino acids: CASQGTLTSYNEQFF.

The chain combines TRBV15 with TRBJ2-3; no DNA is available, so the TRBD1 call from TCRdb remains unchecked. Germline V gives CDR1 LNHNV, CDR2 YYDKDF (reference sequence). This CDR3 spans 16 amino acids. CDR3 sequence: CATSTDHGRSTDTQYF.

This chain links TRBV27 with TRBJ2-1. Germline lookup yields CDR1 MNHEY and CDR2 SMNVEV (reference sequence). This CDR3 comprises 11 residues. The CDR3 sequence is CASLGPNEQFF.

Here the CDR3 reads CASRLQEANEKLFF. The J gene is TRBJ1-4, the V gene TRBV5-1; TCRdb calls TRBD1, which cannot be checked without DNA. The CDR3 sequence is 14 residues long. Germline V gene data show CDR1 as SGHRS and CDR2 as YFSETQ.